This T cell receptor (beta chain) is drawn from a study of T-cell reconstitution after alpha-beta-depleted transplantation in children. The authors prepared the TCRbeta library with unique molecular identifiers. TCRdb re-analysed the PCR reads in MiXCR, keeping a single row per CDR3 protein. The table has just over 350,000 distinct CDR3 sequences, about 14% seen once. V lost 3 bases to trimming and J lost 9 bases, with 14 bases between them. This CDR3 is 14 amino acids long. CDR1 is KGHSH, CDR2 LQKENI, per germline. This clonotype was sampled from a human donor who donated a stem cell graft to a child with Fanconi anemia. The sample consisted of PBMCs, taken from the stem cell graft. The V and J genes are TRBV18 and TRBJ2-2; D is unclear. DNA of the CDR3: TGTGCCAGCTCACCGGATATCCCTCCTCGGGAGCTGTTTTTT. Translation gives CASSPDIPPRELFF.